Here is one T cell receptor beta chain with its context. Its antigen is unknown. No much larger clonotype is one base removed from it; base qualities were not supplied. The data were taken from a study of blood T cell repertoires in COVID-19 (dated by TCRdb to 2018 to 2021). For the wider study: The collaborator samples originated in the United States, Italy and Spain and spanned the acute and convalescent phases of COVID-19. Deeply sampled blood TCRbeta repertoires from subjects exposed to, actively infected with, or recovered from COVID-19 were included in the dataset. The repertoires were released in a freely available public database meant as a resource for research on the immune response to SARS-CoV-2. Nearly every sample came with metadata listing a de-identified subject ID, COVID-19 status, age in years and sex. The material from the prospective study consisted of cDNA or gDNA derived from T cells, B-cell-depleted T cells, or PBMCs. The samples were drawn from two sources: the first 160 participants of the ongoing ImmuneRACE study, and over 950 subjects contributed by 6 global collaborators. Where available, HLA class I and class II types were taken from metadata supplied by the sample provider and were not determined by assay-based typing.

The CDR3 measures 13 amino acids from cysteine to phenylalanine. Only the CDR3 DNA stays, 39 bases, in frame from base 1. Taken from the germline V gene, the CDR1 and CDR2 loops are MDHEN and SYDVKM. Germline trimming: 4 bases from V, 3 bases from J; junction bases outside gene matches: 2. Each collaborating institution followed its own protocols to collect whole blood in K2EDTA tubes. For TCRbeta analysis, collaborators shipped samples in one of three forms: frozen whole blood, isolated PBMCs, or DNA extracted from either of those sample types. TCRbeta CDR3 regions were amplified from genomic DNA by means of the immunoSEQ Assay, a bias-controlled multiplex PCR. Per the authors' processing: The number of nucleated cells in each sample was estimated from the amplification of reference gene primers within the assay. To quantify the absolute abundance of each unique TCRbeta CDR3 rearrangement, sequence reads were collapsed and filtered. For each sample, productive Simpson clonality was calculated by taking the square root of Simpson's diversity index across productive rearrangements. As stored in TCRdb, this immuneACCESS dataset retains in-frame rearrangements with V and J assigned. A fraction of the clones does not appear; measured against another copy, unresolved V genes explain less than half of the discrepancy, and the remainder lacks a known reason. The D gene and trimming were derived from the DNA, and the V and J assignments and clone size from that table. The sample profile shows 95,000 to 120,000 clones; about four fifths of them were found once. The ten largest make up just over 4% of the sample.

Summary of the overall study and its limitations: Clinical and demographic metadata were provided uncurated, with the amount varying by source and participant.

The TCR comes from a woman between 65 and 79 years old with acute or convalescent COVID-19. Sequencing input: peripheral blood. This sequence uses TRBV28 and TRBJ2-5; 7 bases in between match TRBD2. In nucleotide form, the sequence is TGTGCCAGCAGTTGGGGGGGGAAAGAGACCCAGTACTTC. It translates to CASSWGGKETQYF.